These T cell receptor beta chains were read from a single sample in a study of CD8+ T cells in alopecia areata. Repertoires were generated with immunoSEQ multiplex PCR, while TCRdb's copy carries only in-frame clones and drops some. The repertoire holds roughly 140,000 clones, with less than 65% as singletons. The source was CD8+ T cells sorted from blood, collected at week 0. Source of these receptors: a human donor with alopecia areata. Both conserved end residues are part of each CDR3. D genes are given only for firm matches. Clone sizes are given selectively: once, few, many, or a class where the clone is expanded.

TRBJ1-1 | 15 | TRBD1 | TRBV29-1 | - | CSVPGRQGGDTEAFF | TGCAGCGTGCCCGGCCGACAGGGAGGGGACACTGAAGCTTTCTTT
TRBJ2-1 | 15 | TRBD1 | TRBV13 | few | CASSGRDRAYNEQFF | TGTGCCAGCAGCGGGAGGGACAGGGCCTACAATGAGCAGTTCTTC
TRBJ2-2 | 14 | - | TRBV4-3 | - | CASSGTSAAGELFF | TGCGCCAGCAGCGGGACATCTGCCGCCGGGGAGCTGTTTTTT
TRBJ2-7 | 11 | - | TRBV20-1 | - | CSARDGGKGYF | TGCAGTGCTAGAGATGGCGGCAAAGGGTACTTC
TRBJ2-7 | 12 | TRBD2 | TRBV29-1 | few | CSVPAGGSEQYF | TGCAGCGTCCCGGCGGGGGGGAGCGAGCAGTACTTC
TRBJ2-5 | 13 | - | TRBV19 | - | CASSMRGQETQYF | TGTGCCAGTAGTATGCGGGGCCAAGAGACCCAGTACTTC
TRBJ2-3 | 16 | - | TRBV2 | few | CASSEAETAPTDTQYF | TGTGCCAGCAGTGAAGCGGAGACAGCTCCCACAGATACGCAGTATTTT
TRBJ1-1 | 12 | - | TRBV5-6 | once | CASSGAGAEAFF | TGTGCCAGCAGCGGTGCAGGGGCTGAAGCTTTCTTT
TRBJ1-5 | 15 | TRBD1 | TRBV30 | - | CAWSGSGGGGEPQHF | TGTGCCTGGAGTGGGTCCGGAGGGGGCGGTGAGCCCCAGCATTTT
TRBJ2-7 | 16 | - | TRBV18 | - | CASSPIENLNSYEQYF | TGTGCCAGCTCACCGATCGAGAATTTGAACTCCTACGAGCAGTACTTC
TRBJ1-2 | 14 | - | TRBV5-6 | once | CASRTDGALYGYTF | TGTGCCAGCAGAACCGACGGGGCGCTATATGGCTACACCTTC
TRBJ2-7 | 14 | - | TRBV7-9 | - | CASSFGTVGYEQYF | TGTGCCAGCAGCTTTGGGACGGTGGGGTACGAGCAGTACTTC
TRBJ1-5 | 13 | - | TRBV30 | few | CAWSSEYNQPQHF | TGTGCCTGGAGTTCGGAGTACAATCAGCCCCAGCATTTT
TRBJ2-2 | 16 | - | TRBV27 | - | CASSPNAGRDTGELFF | TGTGCCAGCAGTCCTAACGCCGGTCGAGACACCGGGGAGCTGTTTTTT
TRBJ1-2 | 13 | - | TRBV4-3 | - | CASSQDGYYGYTF | TGCGCCAGCAGCCAAGATGGTTACTACGGCTACACCTTC
TRBJ1-5 | 16 | - | TRBV27 | - | CATKAGSIAGNQPQHF | TGTGCCACCAAGGCGGGGTCAATAGCAGGCAATCAGCCCCAGCATTTT
TRBJ1-1 | 16 | - | TRBV6-6 | few | CASSLASNRQDTEAFF | TGTGCCAGCAGTTTAGCGTCGAACCGACAAGACACTGAAGCTTTCTTT
TRBJ2-1 | 17 | - | TRBV9 | - | CASSVGGGGTVYNEQFF | TGTGCCAGCAGCGTAGGTGGAGGGGGGACAGTCTACAATGAGCAGTTCTTC
TRBJ2-5 | 16 | - | TRBV30 | few | CAWSVGGRVASETQYF | TGTGCCTGGAGTGTAGGCGGCAGAGTTGCCTCAGAGACCCAGTACTTC
TRBJ1-1 | 14 | - | TRBV30 | few | CAWSGMQGFAEAFF | TGTGCCTGGAGTGGGATGCAGGGTTTCGCTGAAGCTTTCTTT
TRBJ2-4 | 14 | - | TRBV4-1 | - | CASSQGFTSNIQYF | TGCGCCAGCAGCCAAGGGTTCACTAGCAACATTCAGTACTTC
TRBJ1-6 | 13 | - | TRBV30 | - | CAWSLGGNSPLHF | TGTGCCTGGAGTCTCGGCGGAAATTCACCCCTCCACTTT
TRBJ1-1 | 16 | TRBD1 | TRBV18 | few | CASSPSGTGLNTEAFF | TGTGCCAGCTCCCCATCCGGGACAGGGCTGAACACTGAAGCTTTCTTT
TRBJ2-5 | 14 | - | TRBV19 | - | CASSMVGERETQYF | TGTGCCAGTAGTATGGTGGGGGAACGAGAGACCCAGTACTTC
TRBJ2-2 | 15 | TRBD2 | TRBV29-1 | - | CSALLAGMNTGELFF | TGCAGCGCCCTACTAGCGGGGATGAACACCGGGGAGCTGTTTTTT
TRBJ2-1 | 13 | - | TRBV27 | - | CASSSPNWNEQFF | TGTGCCAGCAGTTCCCCGAACTGGAATGAGCAGTTCTTC
TRBJ2-4 | 13 | - | TRBV6-5 | few | CASRKGVADIQYF | TGTGCCAGCAGAAAAGGTGTTGCGGACATTCAGTACTTC
TRBJ2-7 | 15 | TRBD1 | TRBV29-1 | - | CSVENSGTGPYEQYF | TGCAGCGTTGAAAATTCCGGGACAGGTCCCTACGAGCAGTACTTC
TRBJ2-3 | 15 | - | TRBV23-1 | - | CASGDCPLGRDTQYF | TGCGCCAGCGGAGATTGCCCCCTAGGAAGAGATACGCAGTATTTT
TRBJ2-7 | 14 | - | TRBV13 | few | CASSPRDTTYEQYF | TGTGCCAGCAGCCCAAGGGACACGACCTACGAGCAGTACTTC
TRBJ2-7 | 14 | TRBD1 | TRBV11-2 | few | CASSWDRGSYEQYF | TGTGCCAGCAGCTGGGACAGGGGTTCATACGAGCAGTACTTC
TRBJ2-5 | 14 | TRBD2 | TRBV29-1 | few | CSVELAGGQETQYF | TGCAGCGTTGAGCTAGCGGGGGGGCAAGAGACCCAGTACTTC